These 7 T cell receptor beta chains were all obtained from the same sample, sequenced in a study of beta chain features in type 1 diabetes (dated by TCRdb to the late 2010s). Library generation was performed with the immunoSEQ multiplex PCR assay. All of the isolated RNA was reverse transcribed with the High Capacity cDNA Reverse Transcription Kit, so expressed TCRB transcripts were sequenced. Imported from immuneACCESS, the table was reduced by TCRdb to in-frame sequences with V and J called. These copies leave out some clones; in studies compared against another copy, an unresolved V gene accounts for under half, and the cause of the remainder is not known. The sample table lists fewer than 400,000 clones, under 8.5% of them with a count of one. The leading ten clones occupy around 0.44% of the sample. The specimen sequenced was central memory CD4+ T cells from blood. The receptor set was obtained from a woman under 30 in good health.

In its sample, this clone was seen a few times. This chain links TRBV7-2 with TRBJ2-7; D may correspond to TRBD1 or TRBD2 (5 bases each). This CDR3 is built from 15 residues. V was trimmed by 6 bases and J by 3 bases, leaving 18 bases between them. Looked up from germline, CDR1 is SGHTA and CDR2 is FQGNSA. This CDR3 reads CASSSSLRTIYEQYF. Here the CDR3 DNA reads TGTGCCAGCAGTTCTAGCCTAAGGACAATCTACGAGCAGTACTTC.

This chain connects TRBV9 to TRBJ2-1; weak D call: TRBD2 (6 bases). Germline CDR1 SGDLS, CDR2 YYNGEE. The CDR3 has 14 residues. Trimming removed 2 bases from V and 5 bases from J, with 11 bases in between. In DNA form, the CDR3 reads TGTGCCAGCAGCGTCGGGGCGGGACACAATGAGCAGTTCTTC. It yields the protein CASSVGAGHNEQFF.

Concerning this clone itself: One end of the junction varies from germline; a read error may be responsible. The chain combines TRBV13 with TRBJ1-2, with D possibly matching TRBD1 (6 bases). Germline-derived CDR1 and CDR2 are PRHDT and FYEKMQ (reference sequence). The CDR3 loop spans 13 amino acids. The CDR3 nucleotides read TGTGCCAGCAGTTCACAGGGAAATAGGAGGTTGGACTTC. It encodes CASSSQGNRRLDF. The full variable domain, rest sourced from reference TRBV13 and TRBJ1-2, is AAGVIQSPRHLIKEKRETATLKCYPIPRHDTVYWYQQGPGQDPQFLISFYEKMQSDKGSIPDRFSAQQFSDYHSELNMSSLELGDSALYFCASSSQGNRRLDFGSGTRLTVV.

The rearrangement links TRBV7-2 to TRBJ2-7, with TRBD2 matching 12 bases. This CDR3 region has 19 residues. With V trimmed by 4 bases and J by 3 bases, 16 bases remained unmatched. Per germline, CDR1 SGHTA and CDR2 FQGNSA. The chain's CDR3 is CASSSSLLLAGGPGYEQYF. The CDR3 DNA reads TGTGCCAGCAGCTCGTCCCTACTTCTAGCGGGAGGGCCTGGCTACGAGCAGTACTTC.

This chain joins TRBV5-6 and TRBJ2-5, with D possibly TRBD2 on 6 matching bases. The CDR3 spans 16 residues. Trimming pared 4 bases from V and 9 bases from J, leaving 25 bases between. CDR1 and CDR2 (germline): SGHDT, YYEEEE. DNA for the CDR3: TGTGCCAGCAGCGTTGGGGGGTCACTCCCGATCAACTCCCAGTACTTC. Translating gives CASSVGGSLPINSQYF. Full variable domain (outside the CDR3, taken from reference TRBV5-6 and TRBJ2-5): DAGVTQSPTHLIKTRGQQVTLRCSPKSGHDTVSWYQQALGQGPQFIFQYYEEEERQRGNFPDRFSGHQFPNYSSELNVNALLLGDSALYLCASSVGGSLPINSQYFGPGTRLLVL.

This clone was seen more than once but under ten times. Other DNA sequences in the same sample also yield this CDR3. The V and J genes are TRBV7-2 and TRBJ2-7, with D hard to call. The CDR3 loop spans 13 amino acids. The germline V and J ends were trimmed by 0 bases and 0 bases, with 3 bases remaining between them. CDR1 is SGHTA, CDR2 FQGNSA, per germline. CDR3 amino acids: CASSLANSYEQYF. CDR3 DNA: TGTGCCAGCAGCTTAGCGAACTCCTACGAGCAGTACTTC. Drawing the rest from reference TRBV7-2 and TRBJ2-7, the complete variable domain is GAGVSQSPSNKVTEKGKDVELRCDPISGHTALYWYRQSLGQGLEFLIYFQGNSAPDKSGLPSDRFSAERTGGSVSTLTIQRTQQEDSAVYLCASSLANSYEQYFGPGTRLTVT.

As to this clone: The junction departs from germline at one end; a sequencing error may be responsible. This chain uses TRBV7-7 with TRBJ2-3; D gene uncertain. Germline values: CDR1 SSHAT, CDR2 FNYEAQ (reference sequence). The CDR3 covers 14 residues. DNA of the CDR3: TGTGCTAGCAGCTTATCGCCCAGCACAGATACGCAGTATTTT. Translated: CASSLSPSTDTQYF.